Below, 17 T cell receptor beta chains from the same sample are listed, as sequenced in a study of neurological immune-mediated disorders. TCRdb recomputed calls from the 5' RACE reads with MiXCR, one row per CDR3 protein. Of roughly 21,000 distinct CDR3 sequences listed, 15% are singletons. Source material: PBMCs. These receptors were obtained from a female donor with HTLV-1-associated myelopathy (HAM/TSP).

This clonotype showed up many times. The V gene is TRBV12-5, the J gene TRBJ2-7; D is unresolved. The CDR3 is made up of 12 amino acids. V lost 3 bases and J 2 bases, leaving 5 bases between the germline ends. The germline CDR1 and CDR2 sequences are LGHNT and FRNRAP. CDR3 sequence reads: CASGFSPYEQYF. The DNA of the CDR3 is TGTGCTAGTGGTTTTTCCCCCTACGAGCAGTACTTC.

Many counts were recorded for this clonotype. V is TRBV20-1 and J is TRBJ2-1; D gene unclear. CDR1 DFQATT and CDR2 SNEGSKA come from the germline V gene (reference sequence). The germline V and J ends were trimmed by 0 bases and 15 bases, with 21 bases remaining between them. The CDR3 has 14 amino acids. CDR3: CSARDFSTSSETFF. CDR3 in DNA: TGCAGTGCTAGAGATTTTAGTACGTCAAGCGAAACGTTCTTC.

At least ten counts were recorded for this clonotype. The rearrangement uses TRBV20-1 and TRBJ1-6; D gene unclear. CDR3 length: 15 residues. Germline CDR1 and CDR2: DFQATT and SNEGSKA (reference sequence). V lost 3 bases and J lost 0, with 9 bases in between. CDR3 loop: CSAREGSSYNSPLHF. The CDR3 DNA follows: TGCAGTGCTAGGGAGGGAAGCTCCTATAATTCACCCCTCCACTTT.

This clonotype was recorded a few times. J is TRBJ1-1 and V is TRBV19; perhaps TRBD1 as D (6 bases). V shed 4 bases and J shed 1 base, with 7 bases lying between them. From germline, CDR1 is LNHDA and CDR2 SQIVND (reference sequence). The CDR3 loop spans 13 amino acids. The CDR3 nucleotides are TGTGCCAGTAGTAGCAGGGGGAACACTGAAGCTTTCTTT. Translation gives CASSSRGNTEAFF.

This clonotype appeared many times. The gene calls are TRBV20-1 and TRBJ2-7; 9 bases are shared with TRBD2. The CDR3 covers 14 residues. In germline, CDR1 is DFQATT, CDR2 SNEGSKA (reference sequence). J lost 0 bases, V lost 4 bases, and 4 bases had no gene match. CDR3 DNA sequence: TGCAGTGCTACTCTAGCGGGATTCTCCTACGAGCAGTACTTC. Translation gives CSATLAGFSYEQYF.

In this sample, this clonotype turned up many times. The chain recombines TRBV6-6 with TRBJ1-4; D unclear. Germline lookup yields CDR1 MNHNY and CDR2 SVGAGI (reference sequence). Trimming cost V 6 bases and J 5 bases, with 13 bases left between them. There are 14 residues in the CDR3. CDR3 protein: CASSPLGTNEKLFF. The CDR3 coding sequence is TGTGCCAGCAGCCCCCTAGGTACAAATGAAAAACTGTTTTTT.

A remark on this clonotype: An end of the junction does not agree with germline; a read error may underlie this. This CDR3 reads CASSLGQGGDKQYF. CDR3 DNA: TGTGCCAGCAGCTTAGGACAGGGTGGCGATAAGCAGTATTTT. The chain links TRBV7-8 to TRBJ2-3; 7 bases align to TRBD1. The length of the CDR3 is 14 residues. CDR1 and CDR2 (germline): SGHVS, FQNEAQ. Based on the CDR3 plus reference TRBV7-8 and TRBJ2-3, the full variable domain is GAGVSQSPRYKVAKRGQDVALRCDPISGHVSLFWYQQALGQGPEFLTYFQNEAQLDKSGLPSDRFFAERPEGSVSTLKIQRTQQEDSAVYLCASSLGQGGDKQYFGPGTRLTVL.

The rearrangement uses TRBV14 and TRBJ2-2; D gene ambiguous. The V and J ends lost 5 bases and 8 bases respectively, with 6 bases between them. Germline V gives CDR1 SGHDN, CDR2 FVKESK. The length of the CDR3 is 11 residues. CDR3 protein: CASSVAGELFF. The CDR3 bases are TGTGCCAGCAGCGTCGCGGGGGAGCTGTTTTTT.

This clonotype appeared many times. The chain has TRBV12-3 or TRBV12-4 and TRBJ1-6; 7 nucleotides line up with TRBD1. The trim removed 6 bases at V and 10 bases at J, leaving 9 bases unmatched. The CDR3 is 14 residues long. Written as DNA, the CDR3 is TGTGCCAGCAGCCCCAGGGGGTTTGGGTCACCCCTCCACTTT. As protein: CASSPRGFGSPLHF.

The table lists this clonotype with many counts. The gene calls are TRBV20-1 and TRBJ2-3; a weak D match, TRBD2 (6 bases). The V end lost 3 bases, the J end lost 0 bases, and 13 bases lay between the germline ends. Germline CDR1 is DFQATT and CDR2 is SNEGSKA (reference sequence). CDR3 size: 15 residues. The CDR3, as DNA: TGCAGTGCTAGGTCGGGAGCGGTTAGCACAGATACGCAGTATTTT. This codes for CSARSGAVSTDTQYF.

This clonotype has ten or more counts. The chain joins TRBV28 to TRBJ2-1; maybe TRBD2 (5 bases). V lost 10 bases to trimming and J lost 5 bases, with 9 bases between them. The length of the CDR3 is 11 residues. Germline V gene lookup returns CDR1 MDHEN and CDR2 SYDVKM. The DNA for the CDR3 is TGTGCCACGGCGGGTGACAATGAGCAGTTCTTC. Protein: CATAGDNEQFF.

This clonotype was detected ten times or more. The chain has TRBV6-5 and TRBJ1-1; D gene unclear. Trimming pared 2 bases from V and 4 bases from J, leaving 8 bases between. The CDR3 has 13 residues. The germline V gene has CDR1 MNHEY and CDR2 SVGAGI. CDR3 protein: CASSYDLGTEAFF. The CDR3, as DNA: TGTGCCAGCAGTTACGACCTGGGCACTGAAGCTTTCTTT.

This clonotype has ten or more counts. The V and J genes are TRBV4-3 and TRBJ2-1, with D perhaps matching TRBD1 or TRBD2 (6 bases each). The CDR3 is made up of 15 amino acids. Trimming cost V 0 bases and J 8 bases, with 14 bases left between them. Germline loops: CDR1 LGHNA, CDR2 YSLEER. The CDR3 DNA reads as TGCGCCAGCAGCCAAGAAGGGGGGATCTATCATGAGCAGTTCTTC. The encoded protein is CASSQEGGIYHEQFF.

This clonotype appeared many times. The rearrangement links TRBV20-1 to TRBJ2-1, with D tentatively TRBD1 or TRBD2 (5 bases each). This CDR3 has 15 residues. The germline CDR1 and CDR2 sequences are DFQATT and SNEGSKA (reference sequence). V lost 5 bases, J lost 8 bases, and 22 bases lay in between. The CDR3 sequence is CSAPTHSGSGDEQFF. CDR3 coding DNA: TGCAGTGCTCCAACCCACTCAGGGAGTGGGGATGAGCAGTTCTTC.

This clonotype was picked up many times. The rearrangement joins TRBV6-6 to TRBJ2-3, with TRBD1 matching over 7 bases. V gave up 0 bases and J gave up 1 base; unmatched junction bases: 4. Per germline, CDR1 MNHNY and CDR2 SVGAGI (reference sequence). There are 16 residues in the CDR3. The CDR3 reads CASSYSIGTGTDTQYF. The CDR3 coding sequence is TGTGCCAGCAGTTACTCGATAGGGACAGGCACAGATACGCAGTATTTT.

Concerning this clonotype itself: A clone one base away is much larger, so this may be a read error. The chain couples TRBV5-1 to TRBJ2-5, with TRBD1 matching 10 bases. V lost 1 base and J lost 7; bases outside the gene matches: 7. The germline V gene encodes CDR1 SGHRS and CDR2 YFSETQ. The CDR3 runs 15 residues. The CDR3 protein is CASSLTGQGTGTQYF. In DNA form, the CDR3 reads TGCGCCAGCAGCTTGACGGGACAGGGGACCGGGACCCAGTACTTC.

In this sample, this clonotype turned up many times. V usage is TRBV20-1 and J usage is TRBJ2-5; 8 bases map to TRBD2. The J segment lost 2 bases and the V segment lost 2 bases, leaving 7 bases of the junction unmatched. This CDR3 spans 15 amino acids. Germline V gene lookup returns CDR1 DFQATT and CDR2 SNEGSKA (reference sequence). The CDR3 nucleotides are TGCAGTGCTAGATGGACTAGCTCCAATCAAGAGACCCAGTACTTC. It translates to CSARWTSSNQETQYF.